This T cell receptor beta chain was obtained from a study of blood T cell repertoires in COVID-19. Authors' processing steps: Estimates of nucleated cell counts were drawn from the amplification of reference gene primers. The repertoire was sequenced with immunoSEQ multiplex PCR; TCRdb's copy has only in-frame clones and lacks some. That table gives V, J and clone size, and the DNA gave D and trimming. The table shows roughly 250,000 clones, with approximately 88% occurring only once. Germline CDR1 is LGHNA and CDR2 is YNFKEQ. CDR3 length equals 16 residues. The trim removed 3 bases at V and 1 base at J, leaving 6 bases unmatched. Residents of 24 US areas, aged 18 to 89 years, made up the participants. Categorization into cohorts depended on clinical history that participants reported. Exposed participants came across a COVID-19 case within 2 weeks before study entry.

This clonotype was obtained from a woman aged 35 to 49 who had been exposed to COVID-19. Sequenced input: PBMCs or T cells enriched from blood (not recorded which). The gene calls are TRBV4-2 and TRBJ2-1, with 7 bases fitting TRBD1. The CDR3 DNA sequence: TGTGCCAGCAGCCATCCTCGGGACAGTTCCTACAATGAGCAGTTCTTC. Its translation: CASSHPRDSSYNEQFF.